These T cell receptor beta chains were read from a single sample in a study of response to subunit inactivated influenza vaccine. One entry per CDR3 protein, called by TCRdb with MiXCR from the RT-PCR reads. The sample carries around 600,000 distinct CDR3 sequences, roughly 12% recorded once. The same specimen was also included in a second study, on T cells expressing NK-cell markers.

The specimen comprised PBMCs from blood, sampled on the day of vaccination. Source of these receptors: a middle-aged man who received an inactivated influenza vaccine. The CDR3 runs from the conserved cysteine through the conserved F or W. The D gene is left open where the match is weak. A clone size is listed for some rows: how often the clone was seen (once, few, many), or a class if it is expanded.

V gene	J gene	clone size	D gene	CDR3 DNA	CDR3 protein
TRBV12-3/TRBV12-4	TRBJ2-5	NA	TRBD1	TGTGCCAGCAGTGGACAGGGAAAGTACCAAGAGACCCAGTACTTC	CASSGQGKYQETQYF
TRBV4-2	TRBJ2-1	NA	NA	TGTGCCAGCAGCCAATCGGATGCACTGGGGCAGTTCTTC	CASSQSDALGQFF
TRBV15	TRBJ2-5	NA	NA	TGTGCCACCAGCAGAGATATTTGGACAGATTCGTACCAAGAGACCCAGTACTTC	CATSRDIWTDSYQETQYF
TRBV29-1	TRBJ1-1	few	NA	TGCAGCGTCCACAAGACAGTGTCGAACACTGTAGCTTTCTTT	CSVHKTVSNTVAFF
TRBV6-6	TRBJ1-5	NA	NA	TGTGCCAGCAGTTACGTGGGATCAAAAGCCCAGCATTTT	CASSYVGSKAQHF
TRBV2	TRBJ2-1	many	NA	TGTGCCAGCAGTGTTGAGCGCCAGAGCTCCTACAATGAGCAGTTCTTC	CASSVERQSSYNEQFF
TRBV9	TRBJ2-2	few	NA	TGTGCCAGCAGCCCCCTGGGTAGCGCCACCGGGGAGCTGTTTTTT	CASSPLGSATGELFF
TRBV11-1	TRBJ2-1	NA	TRBD2	TGTGCCAGCAGCTTCCTTCTAGCGGTAGGCGGTAATGAGCAGTTCTTC	CASSFLLAVGGNEQFF
TRBV7-9	TRBJ1-6	few	NA	TGTGCCAGCAGCTTAGGTATGGCCCTCCACTTT	CASSLGMALHF
TRBV3-1	TRBJ1-1	few	NA	TGTGCCAGCAGCCAAGTGTCCACAGGGAATGAAGCTTTCTTT	CASSQVSTGNEAFF
TRBV7-9	TRBJ2-2	few	NA	TGTGCCAGCAGCTTAAGGGTCATTAACACCGGGGAGCTGTTTTTT	CASSLRVINTGELFF
TRBV20-1	TRBJ2-1	many	TRBD1	TGCAGTGCCCGATTTGGACAGGGTGGGCCCTACAATGAGCAGTTCTTC	CSARFGQGGPYNEQFF
TRBV5-1	TRBJ2-3	NA	TRBD2	TGCGCCAGCAGCTCCTTAGCGGGAGTCGGCCCAGATACGCAGTATTTT	CASSSLAGVGPDTQYF
TRBV4-3	TRBJ2-1	NA	NA	TGCGCCAGCAGCACTTCTGCGGGGTATTACAATGAGCAGTTCTTC	CASSTSAGYYNEQFF
TRBV18	TRBJ2-2	many	TRBD1	TGTGCCAGCTCACCGGCCGGGACAGGGGTCACCGGGGAGCTGTTTTTT	CASSPAGTGVTGELFF
TRBV7-9	TRBJ1-3	NA	NA	TGTGCCAGCAGCCCGAATGGAAACACCATATATTTT	CASSPNGNTIYF
TRBV20-1	TRBJ2-1	few	NA	TGCAGTGCTAGGGGATTCCGGGACCGCGCCTACAATGAGCAGTTCTTC	CSARGFRDRAYNEQFF
TRBV15	TRBJ2-5	few	NA	TGTGCCACCAGCAGAGATACTTTGCGGCAAGAGACCCAGTACTTC	CATSRDTLRQETQYF
TRBV12-3/TRBV12-4	TRBJ2-1	many	NA	TGTGCCAGCATGGGGGGTCCCTACAATGAGCAGTTCTTC	CASMGGPYNEQFF
TRBV15	TRBJ2-1	many	NA	TGTGCCACCAGCAGAGATCGGGGCAGCTACAATGAGCAGTTCTTC	CATSRDRGSYNEQFF
TRBV5-1	TRBJ2-1	few	TRBD2	TGCGCCAGCACCGGGGAGGCGGGAGAACTCAATGAGCAGTTCTTC	CASTGEAGELNEQFF
TRBV29-1	TRBJ2-7	NA	TRBD1	TGCAGCGTTGTAGGGACAGGGGGCGCGACATCCTACGAGCAGTACTTC	CSVVGTGGATSYEQYF
TRBV5-1	TRBJ2-5	few	NA	TGCGCCAGCAGATTTCGTGAGGGAGAGACCCAGTACTTC	CASRFREGETQYF
TRBV12-3/TRBV12-4	TRBJ2-7	few	TRBD2	TGTGCCAGCAGTGAAACTAGCGGGAGGTGGTACGAGCAGTACTTC	CASSETSGRWYEQYF
TRBV9	TRBJ2-1	NA	TRBD2	TGTGCCAGCAGCGTAAAGGGGACTAGCCCCTACAATGAGCAGTTCTTC	CASSVKGTSPYNEQFF
TRBV6-2/TRBV6-3	TRBJ2-2	many	NA	TGTGCCAGCAGTTACACCCTTAGCAACGCCGGGGAGCTGTTTTTT	CASSYTLSNAGELFF
TRBV6-1	TRBJ1-1	NA	NA	TGTGCCAGCAGTGAAATTCTGGGACCTTGGAACACTGAAGCTTTCTTT	CASSEILGPWNTEAFF
TRBV4-2	TRBJ1-1	many	NA	TGTGCCAGCAGCCAAGAAGCGGGTTCGGGGTCCACTGAAGCTTTCTTT	CASSQEAGSGSTEAFF
TRBV20-1	TRBJ2-2	few	NA	TGCAGTGCACACCAGGGGTCCTACACCGGGGAGCTGTTTTTT	CSAHQGSYTGELFF
TRBV4-3	TRBJ1-5	many	NA	TGCGCCAGCAGCCAAGATCCCCAGGGCCTAGGGAGCAATCAGCCCCAGCATTTT	CASSQDPQGLGSNQPQHF
TRBV7-2	TRBJ2-5	NA	NA	TGTGCCAGCAGCTTAGTCTCCTGGCAGGAGACCCAGTACTTC	CASSLVSWQETQYF
TRBV12-3/TRBV12-4	TRBJ2-1	NA	TRBD2	TGTGCCAGCAGTTTTGGGGGGGACAATGAGCAGTTCTTC	CASSFGGDNEQFF
TRBV20-1	TRBJ2-1	NA	NA	TGCAGTGCTAGAGATCAAAGCGGGCCCCATTACAATGAGCAGTTCTTC	CSARDQSGPHYNEQFF
TRBV6-2/TRBV6-3	TRBJ1-2	many	NA	TGTGCCAGCAGTCTATCAGGGGTCTATGGCTACACCTTC	CASSLSGVYGYTF
TRBV11-2	TRBJ2-3	few	NA	TGTGCCAGCAGCCACCATTGGCGGTCAGATACGCAGTATTTT	CASSHHWRSDTQYF
TRBV5-1	TRBJ2-1	NA	TRBD1	TGCGCCAGCAGCCGTACAGGGGGCTCCAATGAGCAGTTCTTC	CASSRTGGSNEQFF
TRBV4-3	TRBJ2-7	few	NA	TGCGCCAGCAGCCAAGGTTCGTCCGACGAGCAGTACTTC	CASSQGSSDEQYF
TRBV28	TRBJ2-3	NA	TRBD2	TGTGCCAGCAGTTCTGCGGGAGGGCTCCAAGATACGCAGTATTTT	CASSSAGGLQDTQYF
TRBV5-1	TRBJ1-2	many	NA	TGCGCCAGCAGCTTGGGGCACAACTATGGCTACACCTTC	CASSLGHNYGYTF
TRBV27	TRBJ1-1	NA	NA	TGTGCCAGCAGTCCCCTAGCAGGGTTGGCTGAAGCTTTCTTT	CASSPLAGLAEAFF
TRBV20-1	TRBJ1-5	NA	NA	TGCAGTGCTGTGGACAGCAATCAGCCCCAGCATTTT	CSAVDSNQPQHF